A selection of T cell receptor beta chains follows, all from one sample in a study of cytomegalovirus exposure and HLA in healthy donors. The repertoire was sequenced with immunoSEQ multiplex PCR; TCRdb's copy has only in-frame clones and lacks some. The top ten hold around 1.9% of the sample, which has 140,000 or so clones, over 8% seen once. Source material: PBMCs. All receptors derive from a male donor in good health and CMV-seronegative. Both conserved end residues are part of each CDR3. Fields, in order: V gene, clone size, J gene, D gene, CDR3 DNA, CDR3 protein. A D gene is named only where the DNA matches it firmly. Size is stated for part of the rows, as once, few or many counts, or as a class when the clone is expanded.

V gene: TRBV5-6; clone size: NA; J gene: TRBJ2-7; D gene: TRBD2; CDR3 DNA: TGTGCCAGCAGCTTGGGAAGGGTCGGGGGGTACGAGCAGTACTTC; CDR3 protein: CASSLGRVGGYEQYF
V gene: TRBV11-3; clone size: NA; J gene: TRBJ1-1; D gene: TRBD1; CDR3 DNA: TGTGCCAGCGGGACAGGGGAGGGTGAAGCTTTCTTT; CDR3 protein: CASGTGEGEAFF
V gene: TRBV7-9; clone size: once; J gene: TRBJ1-4; D gene: NA; CDR3 DNA: TGTGCCAGCAGCTTAGTGACAGAAGTAAGGACTAATGAAAAACTGTTTTTT; CDR3 protein: CASSLVTEVRTNEKLFF
V gene: TRBV19; clone size: few; J gene: TRBJ1-1; D gene: NA; CDR3 DNA: TGTGCCAGTAGTATGGGCAGGGCGTCCATGAACACTGAAGCTTTCTTT; CDR3 protein: CASSMGRASMNTEAFF
V gene: TRBV27; clone size: NA; J gene: TRBJ2-2; D gene: NA; CDR3 DNA: TGTGCCAGCAGTTTATCCTCCAGGCCCTCGGGGGAGCTGTTTTTT; CDR3 protein: CASSLSSRPSGELFF
V gene: TRBV25-1; clone size: few; J gene: TRBJ2-3; D gene: NA; CDR3 DNA: TGTGCCAGCTCATTCACAGATACGCAGTATTTT; CDR3 protein: CASSFTDTQYF
V gene: TRBV5-1; clone size: NA; J gene: TRBJ2-7; D gene: TRBD2; CDR3 DNA: TGCGCCAGCAGAGTTGCGGGGGGCCCCTCCTACGAGCAGTACTTC; CDR3 protein: CASRVAGGPSYEQYF
V gene: TRBV5-1; clone size: NA; J gene: TRBJ2-7; D gene: TRBD2; CDR3 DNA: TGCGCCAGCAGCTTGAGGCGGGAGGTGAACTACGAGCAGTACTTC; CDR3 protein: CASSLRREVNYEQYF
V gene: TRBV18; clone size: few; J gene: TRBJ2-7; D gene: NA; CDR3 DNA: TGTGCCAGCTCACCACGGCAGGGCTACGAGCAGTACTTC; CDR3 protein: CASSPRQGYEQYF
V gene: TRBV27; clone size: NA; J gene: TRBJ2-1; D gene: NA; CDR3 DNA: TGTGCCAGCACCATCACAGGGAGCTCCTACAATGAGCAGTTCTTC; CDR3 protein: CASTITGSSYNEQFF
V gene: TRBV5-1; clone size: NA; J gene: TRBJ2-7; D gene: TRBD2; CDR3 DNA: TGCGCCAGCAAACGACTAGCGGAAGACTACGAGCAGTACTTC; CDR3 protein: CASKRLAEDYEQYF
V gene: TRBV9; clone size: NA; J gene: TRBJ2-4; D gene: NA; CDR3 DNA: TGTGCCAGCAGCGTGGGGGGCGGGAGTAACATTCAGTACTTC; CDR3 protein: CASSVGGGSNIQYF
V gene: TRBV28; clone size: NA; J gene: TRBJ2-3; D gene: TRBD1; CDR3 DNA: TGTGCCAGCAGCCTGACTACAGGGGGCCCCGGAGATACGCAGTATTTT; CDR3 protein: CASSLTTGGPGDTQYF
V gene: TRBV6-5; clone size: NA; J gene: TRBJ2-1; D gene: NA; CDR3 DNA: TGTGCCAGCAGTCCGGGGAAAGGGATCCACAATGAGCAGTTCTTC; CDR3 protein: CASSPGKGIHNEQFF
V gene: TRBV4-2; clone size: NA; J gene: TRBJ2-7; D gene: NA; CDR3 DNA: TGTGCCAGCAGCCAAGCAATAGTATCGTACGAGCAGTACTTC; CDR3 protein: CASSQAIVSYEQYF
V gene: TRBV5-6; clone size: few; J gene: TRBJ1-4; D gene: TRBD1; CDR3 DNA: TGTGCCAGCAGCTTGCGGACAGGGGGGAGTGAAAAACTGTTTTTT; CDR3 protein: CASSLRTGGSEKLFF
V gene: TRBV18; clone size: NA; J gene: TRBJ1-1; D gene: NA; CDR3 DNA: TGTGCCAGCTCACCAACGACAGGGAACACTGAAGCTTTCTTT; CDR3 protein: CASSPTTGNTEAFF
V gene: TRBV30; clone size: NA; J gene: TRBJ1-6; D gene: NA; CDR3 DNA: TGTGCCTGGAACCCGACAGGCAACTCCTATAATTCACCCCTCCACTTT; CDR3 protein: CAWNPTGNSYNSPLHF
V gene: TRBV4-3; clone size: few; J gene: TRBJ1-2; D gene: NA; CDR3 DNA: TGCGCCAGCAGCCAAGCGCAGGGCTATGGCTACACCTTC; CDR3 protein: CASSQAQGYGYTF
V gene: TRBV11-3; clone size: NA; J gene: TRBJ1-2; D gene: NA; CDR3 DNA: TGTGCCAGCAGCTTAGTAGGACAGCCCTATGGCTACACCTTC; CDR3 protein: CASSLVGQPYGYTF
V gene: TRBV6-5; clone size: NA; J gene: TRBJ2-3; D gene: NA; CDR3 DNA: TGTGCCAGCAGTCGCGGACGCGGGCTAGATGCGCAGTATTTT; CDR3 protein: CASSRGRGLDAQYF
V gene: TRBV7-6; clone size: few; J gene: TRBJ2-3; D gene: NA; CDR3 DNA: TGTGCCAGCAGCTCTGACTTAATCACAGATACGCAGTATTTT; CDR3 protein: CASSSDLITDTQYF
V gene: TRBV9; clone size: few; J gene: TRBJ1-1; D gene: NA; CDR3 DNA: TGTGCCAGCAGCGTAGGCCCCACAGGGAACACTGAAGCTTTCTTT; CDR3 protein: CASSVGPTGNTEAFF
V gene: TRBV19; clone size: NA; J gene: TRBJ2-1; D gene: NA; CDR3 DNA: TGTGCCAGTAGTAGGCCAAGCTCCTACAATGAGCAGTTCTTC; CDR3 protein: CASSRPSSYNEQFF
V gene: TRBV5-6; clone size: NA; J gene: TRBJ1-2; D gene: NA; CDR3 DNA: TGTGCCAGCAGCTTGTCTGGCCCGTCCTTAGGCTACACCTTC; CDR3 protein: CASSLSGPSLGYTF
V gene: TRBV5-1; clone size: few; J gene: TRBJ2-7; D gene: NA; CDR3 DNA: TGCGCCAGCAGGGCCGGGACTTCGGCTTTGTACGAGCAGTACTTC; CDR3 protein: CASRAGTSALYEQYF